Listed below are T cell receptor beta chains from one sample, sequenced in a study of T cell responses to AZD1222 COVID-19 vaccine. Some clones are missing from TCRdb's copy, which holds only in-frame ones; the method was immunoSEQ multiplex PCR. Of about 140,000 clones listed, roughly nine tenths are singletons. Here the sequenced sample was peripheral blood, taken 28 days after the second AZD1222 dose. Every receptor here comes from an adult who received the AZD1222 COVID-19 vaccine. The CDR3 runs from the conserved cysteine through the conserved F or W. Clone size is not always given. Where it is, it says once, few, many or a class for expanded clones.

>TRBJ1-5|TRBV12-3/TRBV12-4|NA|13
CASSLHSNQPQHF
>TRBJ2-5|TRBV28|NA|12
CASSTPPETQYF
>TRBJ1-1|TRBV5-5|NA|18
CASKLLLGHVEKNTEAFF
>TRBJ2-7|TRBV6-2/TRBV6-3|once|15
CASSSSSGVIYEQYF
>TRBJ1-1|TRBV28|NA|15
CASFRDRWMNTEAFF
>TRBJ2-7|TRBV14|NA|13
CASSDRSSYEQYF
>TRBJ2-7|TRBV2|NA|17
CASKGLLLLVGDYEQYF
>TRBJ1-1|TRBV5-8|NA|16
CASSFPGTGHVYEAFF
>TRBJ2-1|TRBV9|NA|16
CASSGSGQGVWNEQFF
>TRBJ1-1|TRBV2|NA|12
CASSLQGSEAFF
>TRBJ2-3|TRBV11-2|NA|13
CASSFGVTDTQYF
>TRBJ2-7|TRBV28|NA|12
CASSRQSYEQYF
>TRBJ2-5|TRBV6-5|NA|13
CASSYVHQETQYF
>TRBJ2-1|TRBV4-2|NA|11
CASKVLDEQFF
>TRBJ1-2|TRBV28|NA|15
CASSYPGTSRYGYTF
>TRBJ2-7|TRBV7-8|NA|15
CASSLGRDFSYEQYF
>TRBJ2-3|TRBV6-1|NA|15
CASSEGVTSTDTQYF
>TRBJ1-2|TRBV5-1|NA|14
CASSYSQGANGYTF
>TRBJ2-6|TRBV11-3|NA|18
CASSSSRDRYSGANVLTF
>TRBJ2-1|TRBV14|NA|15
CASSQDLWGGNEQFF
>TRBJ1-2|TRBV30|once|14
CAWSTGTGGRGYTF
>TRBJ1-5|TRBV19|once|17
CASSLRAQFVSNQPQHF
>TRBJ1-1|TRBV6-2/TRBV6-3|NA|14
CASSYTETVTEAFF
>TRBJ1-1|TRBV5-1|NA|16
CASSLGQLTMNTEAFF
>TRBJ2-3|TRBV4-3|NA|15
CASSPAGGLTDTQYF
>TRBJ1-5|TRBV2|NA|15
CASSGQPTSYQPQHF
>TRBJ1-5|TRBV24-1|NA|15
CATSAGIGSNQPQHF
>TRBJ2-7|TRBV30|NA|13
CAWRVSITSRQYF
>TRBJ1-5|TRBV6-4|many|15
CASSETGGSNQPQHF
>TRBJ2-3|TRBV7-3|NA|15
CASSLGLGSTDTQYF
>TRBJ2-1|TRBV19|NA|11
CASSIGGEQFF
>TRBJ2-7|TRBV5-1|NA|18
CASSSTRYERGTSYEQYF
>TRBJ1-1|TRBV6-6|NA|13
CASSYYQGANAFF